Included here is one T cell receptor beta chain sequence, with context. The data belong to a study of long-term antiretroviral therapy in people with HIV. Turning to the study itself: There is a gap of about a decade between the earliest samples and the later 2015 immediate-ART recommendation.

Each donor had at least one pre-ART and at least two post-ART PBMC samples. The CDR3 is 13 residues long. Trimming took off 5 bases at V and 3 bases at J, with 11 bases between the two ends. Germline CDR1 is SGHDN and CDR2 is FVKESK. The immunoSEQ assay was v3.0, run at survey level. Method: immunoSEQ multiplex PCR; TCRdb's copy keeps in-frame clones and lacks some. The sample yields roughly 15,000 clones, 94% seen once. The sequence derives from a woman in her 50s with HIV. Sequencing was performed on unsorted PBMCs, taken 6 to 6.5 years after starting antiretroviral therapy. The J gene is TRBJ2-7, the V gene TRBV14; unclear D gene. The CDR3 spells CASSEELLYEQYF. The CDR3 bases are TGTGCCAGCAGCGAGGAACTGCTCTACGAGCAGTACTTC.